Shown below are 7 T cell receptor beta chains from a single sample sequenced in a study of CD8+CD57+ T cells in acquired aplastic anemia. For CDR3 and TCR beta VDJ profiling, genomic DNA was the template used. In TCRdb, the reads were re-called with MiXCR into one record per CDR3 protein. Among 110,000 or so distinct CDR3 sequences, less than 65% were seen once, and the ten largest hold around 32%. Sequencing was carried out using sorted CD4+, CD8+, or CD8+CD57+ T cells (not recorded which) from PBMCs. All receptors derive from a human donor in good health, serving as a control.

In the case of this clonotype: One junction end does not reproduce the germline sequence, and a read error may be involved. The rearrangement links TRBV25-1 to TRBJ2-1; D unresolved. CDR3 length equals 11 residues. The germline gives CDR1 MGHDK, CDR2 SYGVNS. The CDR3, as DNA: TGTGCCAGCAGTAGGTACAATGAGCAATTCTTC. Protein: CASSRYNEQFF.

This clonotype has at least ten counts. The chain links TRBV12-3 or TRBV12-4 to TRBJ2-5; 15 positions agree with TRBD2. J was trimmed by 4 bases and V by 6 bases; bases with no gene match: 6. This CDR3 comprises 16 residues. The CDR3 bases are TGTGCCAGCAGGCGTCCGGGACTAGCGGGGGGAGAGACCCAGTACTTC. This gives the protein CASRRPGLAGGETQYF.

The rearrangement joins TRBV20-1 to TRBJ1-5; D is unresolved. Per the germline V gene, CDR1 is DFQATT and CDR2 is SNEGSKA (reference sequence). V was cut by 3 bases and J by 1 base, with 10 bases left in between. The CDR3 has 14 residues. The CDR3 region is CSASRGGSNQPQHF. Here the CDR3 DNA reads TGCAGTGCTAGTCGAGGAGGAAGCAATCAGCCCCAGCATTTT.

This clonotype is a singleton in its sample. The V and J genes are TRBV19 and TRBJ1-5; TRBD1 is a possible D gene (5 bases). The V gene's germline CDR1 is LNHDA and CDR2 SQIVND (reference sequence). Trimming removed 5 bases from V and 6 bases from J, with 14 bases in between. CDR3 size: 14 residues. The CDR3 nucleotides read TGTGCCAGTAGTTTTGTGGGGGAGGGTCAGCCCCAGCATTTT. Its translation is CASSFVGEGQPQHF.

This clonotype has a count of ten or more. The rearrangement joins TRBV9 to TRBJ1-1; D is perhaps TRBD1 (5 bases). CDR3 length: 13 amino acids. Deletions cut 0 bases from V and 2 bases from J, with 5 bases between. Looked up from germline, CDR1 is SGDLS and CDR2 is YYNGEE. CDR3 coding DNA: TGTGCCAGCAGCGTAGGGGACAACACTGAAGCTTTCTTT. Translation: CASSVGDNTEAFF.

This rearrangement joins TRBV25-1 to TRBJ2-7; TRBD1 is a possible D gene (6 bases). This CDR3 is built from 15 residues. The germline CDR1 and CDR2 sequences are MGHDK and SYGVNS. V was cut by 4 bases and J by 1 base, with 14 bases left in between. The CDR3: CASSGTDRTSYEQYF. The CDR3 DNA reads as TGTGCCAGCAGTGGGACGGACAGAACATCCTACGAGCAGTACTTC.

The V call is TRBV2, the J call TRBJ2-7; tentative D call: TRBD1 (5 bases). CDR3 length equals 12 residues. Trimming shortened V by 8 bases and J by 3 bases, and 11 bases separated the two germline ends. CDR1 and CDR2 (germline): SNHLY, FYNNEI. DNA of the CDR3: TGTGCCAGCTCCCAGGGTGTCTACGAGCAGTACTTC. Protein product: CASSQGVYEQYF.